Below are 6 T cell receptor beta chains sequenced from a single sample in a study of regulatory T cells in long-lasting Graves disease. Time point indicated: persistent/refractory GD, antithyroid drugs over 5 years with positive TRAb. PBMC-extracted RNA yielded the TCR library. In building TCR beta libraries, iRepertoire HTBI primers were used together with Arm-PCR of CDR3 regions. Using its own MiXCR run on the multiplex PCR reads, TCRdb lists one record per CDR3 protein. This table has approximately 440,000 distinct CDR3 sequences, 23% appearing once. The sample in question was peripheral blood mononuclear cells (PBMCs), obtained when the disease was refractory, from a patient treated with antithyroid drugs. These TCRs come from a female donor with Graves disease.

Here the CDR3 DNA reads TGTGCCACCCAAGTCCCCAGTATGAATGAGCAGTTCTTC. This gives the protein CATQVPSMNEQFF. V and J are TRBV2 and TRBJ2-1; D is undetermined. The CDR3 is made up of 13 amino acids. The ends were cut back, 10 bases at V and 7 bases at J, with 17 bases in the middle. CDR1 is SNHLY and CDR2 is FYNNEI in the germline V gene.

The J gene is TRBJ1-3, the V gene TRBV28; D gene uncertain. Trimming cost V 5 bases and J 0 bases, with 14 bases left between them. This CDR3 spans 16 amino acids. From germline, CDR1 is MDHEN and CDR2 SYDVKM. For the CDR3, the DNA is TGTGCCAGCAGTGCATCTGACACGTTCTCTGGAAACACCATATATTTT. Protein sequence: CASSASDTFSGNTIYF.

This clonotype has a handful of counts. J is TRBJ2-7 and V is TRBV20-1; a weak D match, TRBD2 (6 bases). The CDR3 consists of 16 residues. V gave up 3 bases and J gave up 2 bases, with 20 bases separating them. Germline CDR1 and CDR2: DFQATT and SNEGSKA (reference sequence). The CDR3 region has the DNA TGCAGTGCTAGTTCTGTAACGGGAGTTACCACCTACGAGCAGTACTTC. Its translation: CSASSVTGVTTYEQYF.

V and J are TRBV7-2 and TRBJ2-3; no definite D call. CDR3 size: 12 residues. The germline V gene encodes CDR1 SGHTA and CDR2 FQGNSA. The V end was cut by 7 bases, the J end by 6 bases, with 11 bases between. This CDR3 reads CASNRFADTQYF. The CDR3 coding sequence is TGTGCCAGCAACCGTTTTGCGGATACGCAGTATTTT.

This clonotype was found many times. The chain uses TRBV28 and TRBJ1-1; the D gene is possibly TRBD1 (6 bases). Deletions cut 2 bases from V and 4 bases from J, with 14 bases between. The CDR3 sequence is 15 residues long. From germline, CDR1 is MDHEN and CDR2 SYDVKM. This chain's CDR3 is CASSLPGGGATEAFF. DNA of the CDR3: TGTGCCAGCAGTTTACCCGGGGGGGGGGCCACTGAAGCTTTCTTT.

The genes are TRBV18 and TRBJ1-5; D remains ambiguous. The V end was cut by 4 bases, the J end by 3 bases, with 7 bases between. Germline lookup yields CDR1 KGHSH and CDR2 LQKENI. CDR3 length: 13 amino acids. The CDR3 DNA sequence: TGTGCCAGCTCACGGGAAATCAATCAGCCCCAGCATTTT. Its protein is CASSREINQPQHF.